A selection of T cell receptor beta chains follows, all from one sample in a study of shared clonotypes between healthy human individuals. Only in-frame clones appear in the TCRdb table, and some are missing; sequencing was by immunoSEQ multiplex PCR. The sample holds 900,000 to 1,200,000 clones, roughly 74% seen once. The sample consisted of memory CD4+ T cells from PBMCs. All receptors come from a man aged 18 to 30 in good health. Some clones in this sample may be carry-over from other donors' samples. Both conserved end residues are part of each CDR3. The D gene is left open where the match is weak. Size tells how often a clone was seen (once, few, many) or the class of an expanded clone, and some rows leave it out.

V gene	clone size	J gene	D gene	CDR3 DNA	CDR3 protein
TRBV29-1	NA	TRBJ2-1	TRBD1	TGCAGCGCCCGTCGCCAGGGGGCGCTGAATGAGCAGTTCTTC	CSARRQGALNEQFF
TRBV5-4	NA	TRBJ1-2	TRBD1	TGTGCCAGCAGCTTGCTCGACAGGGGGGCTTATGGCTACACCTTC	CASSLLDRGAYGYTF
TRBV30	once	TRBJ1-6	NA	TGTGCCTGGAGTGTACAGGAGAATTCACCCCTCCACTTT	CAWSVQENSPLHF
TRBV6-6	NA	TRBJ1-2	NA	TGTGCCAGCAGTTCGTCAGACTATGGCTACACCTTC	CASSSSDYGYTF
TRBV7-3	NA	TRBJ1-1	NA	TGTGCCAGCAGCTCGTCCTATGGTGTAACTGAAGCTTTCTTT	CASSSSYGVTEAFF
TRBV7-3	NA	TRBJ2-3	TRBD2	TGTGCCAGCAGCTTAGCTAGCGGGGCCAGCACAGATACGCAGTATTTT	CASSLASGASTDTQYF
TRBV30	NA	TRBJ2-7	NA	TGTGCCTGTAGCGACACCTACGAGCAGTACTTC	CACSDTYEQYF
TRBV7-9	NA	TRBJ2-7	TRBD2	TGTGCCAGCAGCCCTGCGGGAGGCCGCTCCTACGAGCAGTACTTC	CASSPAGGRSYEQYF
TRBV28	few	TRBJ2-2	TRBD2	TGTGCCAGCAGTTTAGCGGGAGCCGGCACCGGGGAGCTGTTTTTT	CASSLAGAGTGELFF
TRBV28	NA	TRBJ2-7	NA	TGTGCCAGCAGTCCATCGGGAGCCCGCTCCTACGAGCAGTACTTC	CASSPSGARSYEQYF
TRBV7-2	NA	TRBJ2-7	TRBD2	TGTGCCAGCAGCGACACTAGCGGGAGGACGCACGAGCAGTACTTC	CASSDTSGRTHEQYF
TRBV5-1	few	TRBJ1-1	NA	TGCGCCAGCAGCACTGGGGGCCCTGAAGCTTTCTTT	CASSTGGPEAFF
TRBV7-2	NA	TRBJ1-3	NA	TGTGCCAGCAGCTTAGGGGGTGGTGGAAACACCATATATTTT	CASSLGGGGNTIYF
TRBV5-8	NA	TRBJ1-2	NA	TGTGCCAGCAGCTTGGCGGGGGTCTCGGGCGGCTACACCTTC	CASSLAGVSGGYTF
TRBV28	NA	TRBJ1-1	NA	TGTGCCAGCAGATCGGGGACGCCCTCCGGCACTGAAGCTTTCTTT	CASRSGTPSGTEAFF
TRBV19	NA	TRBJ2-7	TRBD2	TGTGCCAGTAGTATAGCTGGAAGGGCTAGCGGGGTTACCTACGAGCAGTACTTC	CASSIAGRASGVTYEQYF
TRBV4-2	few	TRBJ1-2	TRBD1	TGTGCCAGCAGCCAAGATGTTTGGGACAGGGGCTATGGCTACACCTTC	CASSQDVWDRGYGYTF
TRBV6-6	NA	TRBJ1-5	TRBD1	TGTGCCAGCACCGGGACTCGCAGGGGGCGTCAGCCCCAGCATTTT	CASTGTRRGRQPQHF
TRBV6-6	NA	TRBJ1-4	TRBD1	TGTGCCAGCAGCCCAGGACAGGGGGCCGGGGAAAAACTGTTTTTT	CASSPGQGAGEKLFF
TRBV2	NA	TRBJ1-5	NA	TGTGCCAGCAGTGTTGACTTGCCTAATCAGCCCCAGCATTTT	CASSVDLPNQPQHF
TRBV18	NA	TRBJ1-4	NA	TGTGCCAGCTCACAGGGACTCTGGGAAAAACTGTTTTTT	CASSQGLWEKLFF
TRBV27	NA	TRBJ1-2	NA	TGTGCCAGCAGTTTAAAGGGATCCTATGGCTACACCTTC	CASSLKGSYGYTF
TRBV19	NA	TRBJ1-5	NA	TGTGCCACAGAGACAAGGGCAGGCAATCAGCCCCAGCATTTT	CATETRAGNQPQHF
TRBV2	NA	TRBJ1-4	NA	TGTGCCAGCAGAGGACAGTCGAGAGAAAAACTGTTTTTT	CASRGQSREKLFF
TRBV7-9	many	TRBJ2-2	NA	TGTGCCAGCAGCTTTTTGACGAACACCGGGGAGCTGTTTTTT	CASSFLTNTGELFF
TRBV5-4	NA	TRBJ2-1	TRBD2	TGTGCCAGCAGCTCGATTTGGGGACTAGCGCGTTACAATGAGCAGTTCTTC	CASSSIWGLARYNEQFF
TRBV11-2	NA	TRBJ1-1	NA	TGTGCCAGCAGCCCCCATTTTCGACTCACGGGTTTGAACACTGAAGCTTTCTTT	CASSPHFRLTGLNTEAFF
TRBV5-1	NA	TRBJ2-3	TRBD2	TGCGCCAGCAGCTTGGCTAGCGGATACACAGATACGCAGTATTTT	CASSLASGYTDTQYF
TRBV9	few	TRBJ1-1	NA	TGTGCCAGCAGCTCCCGAGGGCAGGGTCGAACTGAAGCTTTCTTT	CASSSRGQGRTEAFF
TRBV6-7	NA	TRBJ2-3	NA	TGTGCCAGCAGTTATGGCCGGGACCTCCAAGCGGCAGATACGCAGTATTTT	CASSYGRDLQAADTQYF
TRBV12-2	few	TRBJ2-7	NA	TGTGCAAGTCGCTTAGCCCACCCCCCCTACGAGCAGTACTTC	CASRLAHPPYEQYF
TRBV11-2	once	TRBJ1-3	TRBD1	TGTGCCAGCAGCCCACTGACAGGGATTGGAAACACCATATATTTT	CASSPLTGIGNTIYF
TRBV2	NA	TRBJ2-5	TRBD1	TGTGCCAGCAGTACCGGGACAGAACGCCGAGAGACCCAGTACTTC	CASSTGTERRETQYF
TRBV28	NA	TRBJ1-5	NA	TGTGCCAGCAGTTTACTACAGTCAAACCCCCATCAGCCCCAGCATTTT	CASSLLQSNPHQPQHF
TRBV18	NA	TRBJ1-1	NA	TGTGCCAGCTCACCAGTCAGGGACACTGAAGCTTTCTTT	CASSPVRDTEAFF